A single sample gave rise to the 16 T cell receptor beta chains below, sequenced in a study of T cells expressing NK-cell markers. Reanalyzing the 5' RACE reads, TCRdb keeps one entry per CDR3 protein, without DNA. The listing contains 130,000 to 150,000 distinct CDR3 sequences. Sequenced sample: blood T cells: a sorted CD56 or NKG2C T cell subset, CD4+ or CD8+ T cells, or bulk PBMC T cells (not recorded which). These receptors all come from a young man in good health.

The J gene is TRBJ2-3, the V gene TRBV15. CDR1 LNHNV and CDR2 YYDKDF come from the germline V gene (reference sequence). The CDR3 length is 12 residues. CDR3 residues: CATSTSTDTQYF.

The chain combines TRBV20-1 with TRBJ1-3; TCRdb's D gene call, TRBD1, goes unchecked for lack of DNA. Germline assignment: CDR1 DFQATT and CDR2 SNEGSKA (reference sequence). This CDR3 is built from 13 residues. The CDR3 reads CSARDLRGDTIYF.

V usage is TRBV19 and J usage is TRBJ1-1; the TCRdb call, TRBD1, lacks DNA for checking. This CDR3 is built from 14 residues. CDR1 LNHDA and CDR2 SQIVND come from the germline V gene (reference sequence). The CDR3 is CASSNNGQTHEAFF.

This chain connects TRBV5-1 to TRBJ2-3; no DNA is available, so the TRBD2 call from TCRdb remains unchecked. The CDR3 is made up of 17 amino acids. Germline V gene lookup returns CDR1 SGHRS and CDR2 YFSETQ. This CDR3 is CASSFPFGAADKDTQYF.

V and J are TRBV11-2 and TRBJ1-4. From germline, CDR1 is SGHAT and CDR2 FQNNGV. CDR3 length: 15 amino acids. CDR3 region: CASSLWRGSHEKLFF.

CDR3: CASSQGVAPGTDFPKKEFF. The chain carries TRBV4-1 and TRBJ2-1; TCRdb calls TRBD1, which cannot be checked without DNA. Germline CDR1 MGHRA, CDR2 YSYEKL. This CDR3 region has 19 residues.

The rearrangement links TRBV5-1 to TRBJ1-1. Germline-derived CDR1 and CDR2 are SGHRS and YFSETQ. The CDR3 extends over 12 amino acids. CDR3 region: CASSLPGPEAFF.

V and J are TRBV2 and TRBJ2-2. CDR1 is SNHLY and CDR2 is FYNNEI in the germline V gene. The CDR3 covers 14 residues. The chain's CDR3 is CASRSDQNTGELFF. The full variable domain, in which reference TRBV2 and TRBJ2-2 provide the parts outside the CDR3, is EPEVTQTPSHQVTQMGQEVILRCVPISNHLYFYWYRQILGQKVEFLVSFYNNEISEKSEIFDDQFSVERPDGSNFTLKIRSTKLEDSAMYFCASRSDQNTGELFFGEGSRLTVL.

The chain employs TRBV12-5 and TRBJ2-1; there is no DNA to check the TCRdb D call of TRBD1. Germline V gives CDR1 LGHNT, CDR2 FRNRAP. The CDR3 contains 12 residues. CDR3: CASGHRGDEQFF.

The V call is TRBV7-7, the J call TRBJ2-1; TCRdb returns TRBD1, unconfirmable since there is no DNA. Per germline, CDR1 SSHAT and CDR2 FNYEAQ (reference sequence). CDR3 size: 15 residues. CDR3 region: CASSLVPGAGNEQFF.

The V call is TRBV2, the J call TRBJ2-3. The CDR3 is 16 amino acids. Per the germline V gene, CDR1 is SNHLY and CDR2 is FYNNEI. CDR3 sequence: CASKSRKIKTTDTQYF.

The CDR3 region is CASSSPLRRARNTDTQYF. V is TRBV5-5 and J is TRBJ2-3; TCRdb indicates TRBD1, and absent DNA this call remains unverified. The CDR3 is made up of 18 amino acids. Germline CDR1 reads SGHKS; CDR2 reads YYEKEE (reference sequence).

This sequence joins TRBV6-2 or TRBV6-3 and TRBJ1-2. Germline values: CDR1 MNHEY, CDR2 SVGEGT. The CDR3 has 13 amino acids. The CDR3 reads CASSFADNYGYTF.

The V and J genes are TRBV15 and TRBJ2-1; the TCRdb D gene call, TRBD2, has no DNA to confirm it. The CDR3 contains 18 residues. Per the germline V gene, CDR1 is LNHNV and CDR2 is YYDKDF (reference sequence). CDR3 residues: CATSSRKWTSGSPNEQFF.

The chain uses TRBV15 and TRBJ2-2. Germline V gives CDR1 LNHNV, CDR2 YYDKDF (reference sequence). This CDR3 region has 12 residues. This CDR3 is CATISSTGELFF.

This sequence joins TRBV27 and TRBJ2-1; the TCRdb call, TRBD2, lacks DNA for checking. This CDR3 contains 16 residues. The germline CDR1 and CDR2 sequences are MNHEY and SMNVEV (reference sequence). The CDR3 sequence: CASSGSAGWSYNEQFF.